This entry features one T cell receptor beta chain sequence. Its antigen is still unknown. Compared with germline, one end of the junction differs, possibly owing to a read error. Extraction yielded at least 6 micrograms of total RNA per sample. The sample is drawn from a study of blood T cells in healthy people across ages. The germline gives CDR1 DFQATT, CDR2 SNEGSKA (reference sequence). The CDR3 spans 15 residues. PCR was performed a second time for about 7 to 12 cycles using a sample-barcoded 5' primer and a J-beta primer mix. Each cDNA molecule was tagged by a template-switch adaptor with 12 random nucleotides. Using its own MiXCR run on the 5' RACE reads, TCRdb lists one record per CDR3 protein. The sample includes some 700,000 distinct CDR3 sequences, roughly 47% seen only once; the top ten take more than 20%. The study, taken as a whole, reports: The study lacked donor CMV status, which possibly confounded expanded clonotype changes.

The receptor's source is an older woman in good health. What was sequenced was blood. The chain uses TRBV20-1 and TRBJ1-4, with D uncertain. As DNA, the CDR3 is TGCAGTGCTAGGCCCCCCACCGTAACTAAGGAAAAACTGTTTTTT. Translated, it gives CSARPPTVTKEKLFF.